This TCR beta chain appears in the sequencing data of a study of Graves' ophthalmopathy and Graves' hyperthyroidism. Study-wide results and caveats: A 13-signature model separated ophthalmopathy from stable hyperthyroidism, roughly 85% sensitivity, approximately 84% specificity.

This clonotype was detected many times. Its antigen is as yet unknown. No ophthalmopathy within 18 months of follow-up signified stable hyperthyroidism. The V end lost 7 bases, the J end lost 1 base, and 10 bases lay between the germline ends. Germline CDR1 DFQATT, CDR2 SNEGSKA (reference sequence). This CDR3 region has 12 residues. The study amplified TCR beta CDR3 regions using RNA transcripts. HTBI primers were employed in first-round RT-PCR, then a second-round multiplex PCR followed. In TCRdb, the multiplex PCR reads were re-called with MiXCR into one record per CDR3 protein. The top ten clones hold under 3.5% of a sample with 400,000 to 500,000 distinct CDR3 sequences, about 21% of them seen once.

Sequencing was carried out using peripheral blood. This clonotype originated in a woman younger than 30 with stable Graves' hyperthyroidism. This chain uses TRBV20-1 with TRBJ1-1; a possible D gene is TRBD1 (6 bases). CDR3 protein: CSGPRGNTEAFF. The CDR3 DNA is TGCAGTGGACCCAGGGGGAACACTGAAGCTTTCTTT.